This T cell receptor beta chain was profiled in a study of CD8 T cells in Susac syndrome. Healthy donors matched for age and sex were used as controls. The CD8+ and CD4+ T cells were isolated magnetically using a negative isolation approach, whereas the TEMRA cells were enriched by FACS. As for this clonotype: Its antigen is not identified.

The authors reverse transcribed roughly 0.45 to 1 ug RNA with random hexamers. The method of amplification for TCR beta CDR3 was immunoSEQ multiplex PCR, covering 54 Vbeta and 13 Jbeta. MiXCR, run by TCRdb on the immunoSEQ multiplex PCR reads, gives a single entry per CDR3 protein. Among 120,000 or so distinct CDR3 sequences listed, approximately 94% were seen once. Findings of the study overall: The TCR sequencing and HLA analysis in the study involved a relatively small number of individuals, as the study acknowledged.

CDR3 length: 14 residues. Trimming removed 3 bases at V and 5 bases at J, with 8 bases between. In germline, CDR1 is SGHVS, CDR2 FQNEAQ. This sequence was found in a human donor in good health. Sequenced sample: CD4+ T cells from PBMCs. The chain combines TRBV7-8 with TRBJ1-6; D perhaps matches TRBD1 (5 bases). The CDR3 is CASSLAGNNSPLHF. CDR3 DNA: TGTGCCAGCAGCTTGGCAGGGAATAATTCACCCCTCCACTTT.